This note documents a single T cell receptor beta chain sequence. These data belong to a study of radiation and T cells in renal cell carcinoma. This sample's time point: blood 4 weeks post-SBRT, at nephrectomy. Noted treatment: 15 Gy SBRT to primary tumor, nephrectomy 4 weeks later. Libraries were prepared by immunoSEQ multiplex PCR; TCRdb keeps only in-frame clonotypes and omits some of them. The table includes about 73,000 clones, 83% detected once. The receptor was isolated from a woman aged 60 to 75 with renal cell carcinoma. The material sequenced was blood, taken from a patient whose treatment included radiotherapy and nephrectomy.

The CDR3 spells CASTPGLAAYNEQFF. The CDR3 DNA follows: TGTGCCAGCACCCCGGGACTAGCGGCTTACAATGAGCAGTTCTTC. The gene calls are TRBV6-5 and TRBJ2-1, with 11 positions matching TRBD2. Germline loops: CDR1 MNHEY, CDR2 SVGAGI. V lost 7 bases, J lost 4 bases, and 6 bases stayed unmatched. There are 15 residues in the CDR3.